The 22 T cell receptor beta chains in this list originate from one sample, sequenced in a study of CD8+ T cells in alopecia areata. Extraction of RNA preceded its reverse transcription into cDNA, which served as the sequencing template. Sequenced by immunoSEQ multiplex PCR; TCRdb stores in-frame clones only, minus some. The table shows 200,000 to 250,000 clones, with about 58% occurring only once. Documented treatment: oral pan-JAK inhibitor, 5-10 mg twice daily. This material consisted of CD4+ T cells sorted from blood, taken at week 4, from a patient treated with tofacitinib. The origin of the receptors is a human donor with alopecia areata.

The chain uses TRBV7-8 and TRBJ2-2; D gene ambiguous. Germline CDR1 SGHVS, CDR2 FQNEAQ. CDR3 size: 13 residues. Between the trimmed V and J ends, which lost 0 bases and 7 bases, there was a span of 6 bases. In DNA, the CDR3 is TGTGCCAGCAGCTTAGCTAGAAACGGGGAGCTGTTTTTT. Translated: CASSLARNGELFF.

This clone was recorded a few times. V is TRBV29-1 and J is TRBJ2-5; D call uncertain. The CDR3 covers 13 residues. Germline V gene data show CDR1 as SQVTM and CDR2 as ANQGSEA. The V gene lost 7 bases and the J gene lost 5 bases, with 17 bases spanning the gap. In DNA, the CDR3 is TGCAGCGGTTTAGGGATTCTTGGGGAGACCCAGTACTTC. Translated, it gives CSGLGILGETQYF.

The rearrangement joins TRBV7-8 to TRBJ2-6; possibly TRBD1 for D (6 bases). The CDR3 is made up of 16 amino acids. Germline CDR1 reads SGHVS; CDR2 reads FQNEAQ. The germline V and J ends were trimmed by 1 base and 0 bases, with 7 bases remaining between them. The CDR3 bases are TGTGCCAGCAGCTTAGGCAGGGGCTCTGGGGCCAACGTCCTGACTTTC. Translation: CASSLGRGSGANVLTF.

V is TRBV29-1 and J is TRBJ2-5, with unresolved D. The V end was cut by 7 bases, the J end by 1 base, with 13 bases between. The CDR3 consists of 13 residues. The germline CDR1 and CDR2 sequences are SQVTM and ANQGSEA. This CDR3 is CSASGRSQETQYF. The CDR3 DNA sequence: TGCAGCGCCTCCGGTAGGAGCCAAGAGACCCAGTACTTC.

V usage is TRBV4-3 and J usage is TRBJ2-3; tentatively, D is TRBD2 (5 bases). The CDR3 spans 16 residues. Trimming cost V 2 bases and J 2 bases, with 14 bases left between them. Looked up from germline, CDR1 is LGHNA and CDR2 is YSLEER. This CDR3 is CASSQYSGILTDTQYF. CDR3 in DNA: TGCGCCAGCAGCCAATACTCCGGGATCCTCACAGATACGCAGTATTTT.

On this clone itself: The sample holds other DNA sequences that translate to the same CDR3. The J gene is TRBJ2-7, the V gene TRBV5-1; no firm D call. Germline V gene lookup returns CDR1 SGHRS and CDR2 YFSETQ. V shed 0 bases and J shed 0 bases, with 7 bases lying between them. CDR3 length: 14 residues. CDR3 sequence reads: CASSLAGSSYEQYF. The CDR3 DNA sequence: TGCGCCAGCAGCTTGGCCGGCAGCTCCTACGAGCAGTACTTC.

The chain is built from TRBV2 and TRBJ1-2; D remains ambiguous. Germline values: CDR1 SNHLY, CDR2 FYNNEI. CDR3 length: 15 residues. V was pared by 5 bases and J by 6 bases, with 19 bases between. Here the CDR3 reads CASSKDPLVGHGYTF. DNA of the CDR3: TGTGCCAGCAGTAAAGATCCGTTGGTTGGCCATGGCTACACCTTC.

The V gene is TRBV7-2, the J gene TRBJ2-1, with a possible D match to TRBD2 (7 bases). CDR1 is SGHTA, CDR2 FQGNSA, per germline. Trimming cost V 6 bases and J 6 bases, with 21 bases left between them. CDR3 length equals 16 residues. This chain's CDR3 is CASSSHGGLARNEQFF. The DNA for the CDR3 is TGTGCCAGCAGTTCACACGGGGGGCTAGCGCGCAATGAGCAGTTCTTC.

CDR3 sequence (DNA): TGTGCCAGCAGTACTCTGAGCGGGGGGCAAAGAGATACGCAGTATTTT. Protein sequence: CASSTLSGGQRDTQYF. The chain joins TRBV6-4 to TRBJ2-3; 9 bases align to TRBD2. Trimming at V came to 5 bases and at J to 5 bases, leaving 11 bases not matched to a gene. The CDR3 length is 16 residues. Germline V gene sequence: CDR1 MRHNA, CDR2 SNTAGT.

The chain carries TRBV30 and TRBJ1-1; 12 nucleotides line up with TRBD1. The CDR3 extends over 14 amino acids. With V trimmed by 7 bases and J by 4 bases, 7 bases remained unmatched. In germline, CDR1 is GTSNPN, CDR2 SVGIG (reference sequence). CDR3 amino acids: CAFIRDRGPTEAFF. The DNA of the CDR3 is TGTGCCTTCATCCGGGACAGGGGGCCCACTGAAGCTTTCTTT.

This clone showed up just once. The V gene is TRBV2, the J gene TRBJ2-2; no clear D gene. Trimming cost V 6 bases and J 1 base, with 6 bases left between them. CDR1 and CDR2 (germline): SNHLY, FYNNEI. This CDR3 is 13 amino acids long. Written as DNA, the CDR3 is TGTGCCAGCAGAACCGGGAACACCGGGGAGCTGTTTTTT. Protein sequence: CASRTGNTGELFF.

This clone occurred a few times. The V call is TRBV29-1, the J call TRBJ2-1; D is perhaps TRBD1 (6 bases). Germline V gives CDR1 SQVTM, CDR2 ANQGSEA. V lost 0 bases, J lost 7 bases, and 22 bases lay in between. CDR3 size: 17 residues. In nucleotides, the CDR3 is TGCAGCGTTGAAGAGCTTTGGGGGACACAAAAGGGGAATGAGCAGTTCTTC. Amino acid sequence: CSVEELWGTQKGNEQFF.

The chain couples TRBV9 to TRBJ2-7; D remains ambiguous. The CDR3 consists of 15 residues. Germline V gene sequence: CDR1 SGDLS, CDR2 YYNGEE. V was pared by 0 bases and J by 3 bases, with 13 bases between. For the CDR3, the DNA is TGTGCCAGCAGCGTAGGAGTACTGGCCCACTACGAGCAGTACTTC. Translation: CASSVGVLAHYEQYF.

This clone was seen a handful of times. The chain is built from TRBV19 and TRBJ1-1; TRBD1 agrees at 7 bases. The CDR3 extends over 14 amino acids. V gave up 7 bases and J gave up 4 bases; unmatched junction bases: 9. Per the germline V gene, CDR1 is LNHDA and CDR2 is SQIVND (reference sequence). In DNA form, the CDR3 reads TGTGCCAGTACCACCACAGGGGTGGGCACTGAAGCTTTCTTT. It translates to CASTTTGVGTEAFF.

This clone was seen a handful of times. This chain joins TRBV15 and TRBJ2-5; D gene unclear. This CDR3 contains 13 residues. V lost 4 bases to trimming and J lost 7 bases, with 13 bases between them. CDR1 and CDR2 (germline): LNHNV, YYDKDF (reference sequence). The CDR3 loop reads CATSTELAGTQYF. CDR3 coding DNA: TGTGCCACCAGCACCGAGCTCGCCGGGACCCAGTACTTC. The whole variable domain, remainder taken from reference TRBV15 and TRBJ2-5, is DAMVIQNPRYQVTQFGKPVTLSCSQTLNHNVMYWYQQKSSQAPKLLFHYYDKDFNNEADTPDNFQSRRPNTSFCFLDIRSPGLGDTAMYLCATSTELAGTQYFGPGTRLLVL.

This clone was observed once. The V gene is TRBV29-1, the J gene TRBJ1-2, with D unclear. Trimming took 0 bases from V and 2 from J, leaving 10 bases between them. The CDR3 totals 14 residues. Germline CDR1 and CDR2: SQVTM and ANQGSEA. This CDR3 reads CSVEEAAVNYGYTF. The CDR3 region has the DNA TGCAGCGTTGAAGAAGCCGCAGTCAACTATGGCTACACCTTC. Full variable domain (outside the CDR3, taken from reference TRBV29-1 and TRBJ1-2): SAVISQKPSRDICQRGTSLTIQCQVDSQVTMMFWYRQQPGQSLTLIATANQGSEATYESGFVIDKFPISRPNLTFSTLTVSNMSPEDSSIYLCSVEEAAVNYGYTFGSGTRLTVV.

This clone was seen many times. The J gene is TRBJ2-2, the V gene TRBV6-4; TRBD2 is a possible D gene (5 bases). The V and J ends lost 4 bases and 1 base respectively, with 7 bases between them. Germline values: CDR1 MRHNA, CDR2 SNTAGT. This CDR3 is 14 amino acids long. CDR3 loop: CASSVDWNTGELFF. The CDR3 DNA reads as TGTGCCAGCAGTGTGGACTGGAACACCGGGGAGCTGTTTTTT.

The chain combines TRBV19 with TRBJ2-3, with 13 bases lining up with TRBD2. Germline CDR1 is LNHDA and CDR2 is SQIVND (reference sequence). The V segment lost 4 bases and the J segment 7 bases; nucleotides outside the gene matches: 5. CDR3 length equals 15 residues. The chain's CDR3 is CASSTTSGGANTQYF. CDR3 DNA: TGTGCCAGTAGTACCACTAGCGGGGGGGCAAATACGCAGTATTTT.

The CDR3 coding sequence is TGTGCTAGTGGTTCTAAAACCACCGGGGAGCTGTTTTTT. Its translation is CASGSKTTGELFF. V and J are TRBV12-5 and TRBJ2-2, with D hard to call. V lost 4 bases and J 4 bases, leaving 7 bases between the germline ends. From germline, CDR1 is LGHNT and CDR2 FRNRAP. The CDR3 has 13 amino acids.

The chain joins TRBV5-6 to TRBJ2-2, with TRBD1 matching 9 bases. The CDR3 totals 15 residues. V was clipped by 4 bases and J by 7 bases; unmatched bases: 8. Germline values: CDR1 SGHDT, CDR2 YYEEEE. CDR3 sequence (DNA): TGTGCCAGCAGCCCCGGGACAGGGTACGGCGGGGAGCTGTTTTTT. This translates into CASSPGTGYGGELFF.

V is TRBV7-2 and J is TRBJ2-6, with D unresolved. Germline CDR1 is SGHTA and CDR2 is FQGNSA. Deletions cut 5 bases from V and 1 base from J, with 18 bases between. The CDR3 length is 18 residues. The DNA of the CDR3 is TGTGCCAGCAGCCCTGTCGCTGCCGTCGTTTCTGGGGCCAACGTCCTGACTTTC. As protein: CASSPVAAVVSGANVLTF.

This clone was observed a few times. This sequence joins TRBV9 and TRBJ2-2; D unclear. Trimming shortened V by 0 bases and J by 7 bases, and 7 bases separated the two germline ends. Germline V gene data show CDR1 as SGDLS and CDR2 as YYNGEE. CDR3 length equals 13 residues. The CDR3 nucleotides read TGTGCCAGCAGCGTAGAATTAGGCGGGGAGCTGTTTTTT. Translating it yields CASSVELGGELFF.